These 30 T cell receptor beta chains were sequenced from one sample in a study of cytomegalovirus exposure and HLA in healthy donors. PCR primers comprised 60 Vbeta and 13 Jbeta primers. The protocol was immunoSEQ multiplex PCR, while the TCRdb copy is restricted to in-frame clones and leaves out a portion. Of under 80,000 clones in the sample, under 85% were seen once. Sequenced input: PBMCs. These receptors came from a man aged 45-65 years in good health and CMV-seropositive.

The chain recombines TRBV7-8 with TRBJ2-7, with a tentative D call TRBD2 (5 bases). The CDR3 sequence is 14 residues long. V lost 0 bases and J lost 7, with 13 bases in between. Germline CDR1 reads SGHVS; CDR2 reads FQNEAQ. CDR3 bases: TGTGCCAGCAGCTTAGCGGAGACCACGGGGGAGCAGTACTTC. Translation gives CASSLAETTGEQYF.

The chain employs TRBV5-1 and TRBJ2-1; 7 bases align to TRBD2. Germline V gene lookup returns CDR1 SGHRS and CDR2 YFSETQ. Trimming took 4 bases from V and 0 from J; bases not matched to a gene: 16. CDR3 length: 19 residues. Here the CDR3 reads CASSATGTTPKSSYNEQFF. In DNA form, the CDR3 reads TGCGCCAGCAGCGCGACCGGGACTACACCCAAGAGCTCCTACAATGAGCAGTTCTTC.

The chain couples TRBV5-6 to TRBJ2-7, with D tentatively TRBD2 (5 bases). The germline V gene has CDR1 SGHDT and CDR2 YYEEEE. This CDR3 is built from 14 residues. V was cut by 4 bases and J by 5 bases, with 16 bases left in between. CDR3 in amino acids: CASSHALEGHEQYF. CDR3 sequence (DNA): TGTGCCAGCAGCCACGCACTAGAGGGCCACGAGCAGTACTTC.

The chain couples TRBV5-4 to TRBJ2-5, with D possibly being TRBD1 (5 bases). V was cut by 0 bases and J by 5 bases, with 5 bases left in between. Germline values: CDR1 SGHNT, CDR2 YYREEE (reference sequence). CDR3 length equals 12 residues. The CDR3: CASSLAGETQYF. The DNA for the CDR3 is TGTGCCAGCAGCTTGGCAGGGGAGACCCAGTACTTC.

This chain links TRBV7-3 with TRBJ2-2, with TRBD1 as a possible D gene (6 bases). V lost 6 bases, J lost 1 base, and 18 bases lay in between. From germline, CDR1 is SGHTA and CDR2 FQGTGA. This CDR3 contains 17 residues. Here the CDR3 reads CASRPHLGQKNTGELFF. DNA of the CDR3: TGTGCCAGCAGGCCACATCTCGGACAGAAGAACACCGGGGAGCTGTTTTTT. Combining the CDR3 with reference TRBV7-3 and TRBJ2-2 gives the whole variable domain GAGVSQTPSNKVTEKGKYVELRCDPISGHTALYWYRQSLGQGPEFLIYFQGTGAADDSGLPNDRFFAVRPEGSVSTLKIQRTERGDSAVYLCASRPHLGQKNTGELFFGEGSRLTVL.

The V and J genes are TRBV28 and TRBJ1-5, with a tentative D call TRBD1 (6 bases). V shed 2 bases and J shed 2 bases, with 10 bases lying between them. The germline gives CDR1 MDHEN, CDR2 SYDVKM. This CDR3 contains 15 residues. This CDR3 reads CASSLIQGGNQPQHF. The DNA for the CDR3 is TGTGCCAGCAGTTTAATACAGGGAGGCAATCAGCCCCAGCATTTT.

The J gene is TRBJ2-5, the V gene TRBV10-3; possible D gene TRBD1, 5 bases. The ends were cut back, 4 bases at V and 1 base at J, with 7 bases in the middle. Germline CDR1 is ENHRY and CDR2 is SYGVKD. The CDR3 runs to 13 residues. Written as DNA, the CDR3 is TGTGCCATCAGTGCAGGGATCCAAGAGACCCAGTACTTC. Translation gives CAISAGIQETQYF.

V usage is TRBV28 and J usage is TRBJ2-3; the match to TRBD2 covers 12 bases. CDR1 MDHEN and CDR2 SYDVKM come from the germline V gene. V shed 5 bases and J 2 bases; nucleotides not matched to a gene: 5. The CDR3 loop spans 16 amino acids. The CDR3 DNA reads TGTGCCAGCAGTCGCGGGACTAGCGGGTCCACAGATACGCAGTATTTT. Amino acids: CASSRGTSGSTDTQYF.

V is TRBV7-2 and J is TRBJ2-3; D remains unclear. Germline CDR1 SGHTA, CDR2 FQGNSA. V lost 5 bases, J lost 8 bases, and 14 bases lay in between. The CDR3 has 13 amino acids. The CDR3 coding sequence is TGTGCCAGCAGCCCTGCTTTGACAACTACGCAGTATTTT. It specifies CASSPALTTTQYF. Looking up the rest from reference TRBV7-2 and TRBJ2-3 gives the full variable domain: GAGVSQSPSNKVTEKGKDVELRCDPISGHTALYWYRQSLGQGLEFLIYFQGNSAPDKSGLPSDRFSAERTGGSVSTLTIQRTQQEDSAVYLCASSPALTTTQYFGPGTRLTVL.

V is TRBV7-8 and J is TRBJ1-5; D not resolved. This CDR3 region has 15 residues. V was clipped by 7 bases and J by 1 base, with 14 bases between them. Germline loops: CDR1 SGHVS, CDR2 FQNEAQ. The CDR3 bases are TGTGCCAGCACCCCAGGCCCCTCCAGCAATCAGCCCCAGCATTTT. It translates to CASTPGPSSNQPQHF.

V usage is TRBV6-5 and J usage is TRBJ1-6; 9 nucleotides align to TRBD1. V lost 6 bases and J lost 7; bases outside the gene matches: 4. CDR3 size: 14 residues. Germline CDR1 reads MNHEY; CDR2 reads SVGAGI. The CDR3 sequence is CASRRTGENSPLHF. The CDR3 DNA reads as TGTGCCAGCAGACGGACAGGGGAGAATTCACCCCTCCACTTT.

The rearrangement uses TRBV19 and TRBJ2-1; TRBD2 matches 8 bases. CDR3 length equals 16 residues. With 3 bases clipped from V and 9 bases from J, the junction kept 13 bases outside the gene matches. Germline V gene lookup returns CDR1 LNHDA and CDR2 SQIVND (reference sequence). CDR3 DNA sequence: TGTGCCAGTAGTATTCATGAAACGGGGGGGTCGGGTGAGCAGTTCTTC. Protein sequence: CASSIHETGGSGEQFF.

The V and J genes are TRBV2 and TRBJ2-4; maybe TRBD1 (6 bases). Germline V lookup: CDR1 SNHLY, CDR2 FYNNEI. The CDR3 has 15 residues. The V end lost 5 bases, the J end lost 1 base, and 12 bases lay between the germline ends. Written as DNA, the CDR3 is TGTGCCAGCAGTCGGACAGAAAATGCCAAAAACATTCAGTACTTC. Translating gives CASSRTENAKNIQYF.

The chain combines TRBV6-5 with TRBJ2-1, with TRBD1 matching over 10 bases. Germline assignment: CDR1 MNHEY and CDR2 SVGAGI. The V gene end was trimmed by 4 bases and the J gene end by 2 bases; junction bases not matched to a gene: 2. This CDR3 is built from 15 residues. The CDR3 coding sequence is TGTGCCAGCAGTTCGACAGGGGGCGCCTACAATGAGCAGTTCTTC. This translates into CASSSTGGAYNEQFF.

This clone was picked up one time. CDR3 sequence reads: CASTKIPDRVKEPQHF. DNA for the CDR3: TGTGCCAGCACCAAAATACCCGACAGGGTTAAGGAGCCCCAGCATTTT. The chain combines TRBV28 with TRBJ1-5, with 7 bases that match TRBD1. This CDR3 has 16 amino acids. Unmatched junction bases numbered 17, after V lost 7 bases and J lost 8 bases. CDR1 is MDHEN, CDR2 SYDVKM, per germline.

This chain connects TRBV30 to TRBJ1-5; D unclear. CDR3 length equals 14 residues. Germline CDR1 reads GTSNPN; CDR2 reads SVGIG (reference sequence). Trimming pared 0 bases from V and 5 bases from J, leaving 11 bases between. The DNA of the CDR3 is TGTGCCTGGAGTGTAGTTGGGGAGGATCAGCCCCAGCATTTT. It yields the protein CAWSVVGEDQPQHF.

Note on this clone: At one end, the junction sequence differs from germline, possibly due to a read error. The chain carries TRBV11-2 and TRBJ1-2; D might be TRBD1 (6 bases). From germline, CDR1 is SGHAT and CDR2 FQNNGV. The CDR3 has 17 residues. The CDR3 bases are TGTGTCAGCAGCTCAATGACCTCAGGGGCCCCGGGATATGGCTACACCTTC. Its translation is CVSSSMTSGAPGYGYTF.

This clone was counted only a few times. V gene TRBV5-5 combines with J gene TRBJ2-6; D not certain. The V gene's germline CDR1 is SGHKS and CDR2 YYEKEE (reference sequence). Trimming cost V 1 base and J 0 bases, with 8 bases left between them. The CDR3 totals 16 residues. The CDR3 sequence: CASSLFSLSGANVLTF. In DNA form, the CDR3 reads TGTGCCAGCAGCTTGTTTTCCCTCTCTGGGGCCAACGTCCTGACTTTC.

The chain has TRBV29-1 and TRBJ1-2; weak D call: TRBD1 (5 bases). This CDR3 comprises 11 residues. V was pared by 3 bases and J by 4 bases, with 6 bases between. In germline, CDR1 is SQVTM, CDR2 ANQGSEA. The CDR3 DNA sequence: TGCAGCGTTGACCAGGGCTATGGCTACACCTTC. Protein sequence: CSVDQGYGYTF.

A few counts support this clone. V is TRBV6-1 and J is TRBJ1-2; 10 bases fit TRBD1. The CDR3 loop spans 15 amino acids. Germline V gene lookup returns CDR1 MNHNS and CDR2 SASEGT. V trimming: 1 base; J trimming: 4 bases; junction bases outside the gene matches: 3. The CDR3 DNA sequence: TGTGCCAGCAGTGAAGTGACAGGGGGCCCCTATGGCTACACCTTC. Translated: CASSEVTGGPYGYTF.

In DNA, the CDR3 is TGTGCCTGGATCACAAGCGGGAACACCGGGGAGCTGTTTTTT. It encodes CAWITSGNTGELFF. The chain has TRBV30 and TRBJ2-2; maybe TRBD2 (5 bases). V lost 4 bases and J 1 base, leaving 10 bases between the germline ends. Germline CDR1 is GTSNPN and CDR2 is SVGIG (reference sequence). This CDR3 comprises 14 residues.

This chain's CDR3 is CASSSRLAGGRAYNEQFF. The CDR3 DNA sequence: TGTGCCAGCAGCTCCCGACTAGCGGGGGGGCGGGCCTACAATGAGCAGTTCTTC. V usage is TRBV11-2 and J usage is TRBJ2-1, with 14 bases identical to TRBD2. The CDR3 is made up of 18 amino acids. V lost 4 bases to trimming and J lost 2 bases; unmatched junction nucleotides: 7. Germline CDR1 and CDR2: SGHAT and FQNNGV.

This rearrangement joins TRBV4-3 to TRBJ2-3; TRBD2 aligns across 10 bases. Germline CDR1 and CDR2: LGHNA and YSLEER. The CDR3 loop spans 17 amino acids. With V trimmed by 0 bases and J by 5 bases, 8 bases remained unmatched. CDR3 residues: CASSQDRKRGGEDTQYF. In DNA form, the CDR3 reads TGCGCCAGCAGCCAAGATCGTAAGCGGGGGGGAGAAGATACGCAGTATTTT.

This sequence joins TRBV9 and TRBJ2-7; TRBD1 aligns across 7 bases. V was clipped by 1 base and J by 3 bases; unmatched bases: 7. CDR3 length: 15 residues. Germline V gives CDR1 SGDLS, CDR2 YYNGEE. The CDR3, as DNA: TGTGCCAGCAGCGTATACCCGGACAGGAGCTACGAGCAGTACTTC. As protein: CASSVYPDRSYEQYF.

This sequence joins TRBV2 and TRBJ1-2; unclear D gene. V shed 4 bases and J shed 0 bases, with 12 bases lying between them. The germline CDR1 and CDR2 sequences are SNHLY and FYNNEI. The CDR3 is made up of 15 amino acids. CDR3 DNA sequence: TGTGCCAGCAGTGTAAGGTCGACTACTAACTATGGCTACACCTTC. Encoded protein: CASSVRSTTNYGYTF.

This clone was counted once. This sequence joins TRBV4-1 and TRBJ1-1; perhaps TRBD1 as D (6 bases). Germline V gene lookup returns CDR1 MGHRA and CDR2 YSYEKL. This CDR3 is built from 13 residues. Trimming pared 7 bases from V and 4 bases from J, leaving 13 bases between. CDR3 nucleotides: TGCGCCAGCACGGGGGGGCCGGGCACTGAAGCTTTCTTT. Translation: CASTGGPGTEAFF.

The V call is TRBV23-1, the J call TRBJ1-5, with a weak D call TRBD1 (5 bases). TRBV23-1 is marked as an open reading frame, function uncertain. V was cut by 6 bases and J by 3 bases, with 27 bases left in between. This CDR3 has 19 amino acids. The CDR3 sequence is CASSPTPGLRNGYNQPQHF. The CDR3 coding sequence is TGCGCCAGCAGCCCAACCCCGGGACTGAGGAATGGGTACAATCAGCCCCAGCATTTT.

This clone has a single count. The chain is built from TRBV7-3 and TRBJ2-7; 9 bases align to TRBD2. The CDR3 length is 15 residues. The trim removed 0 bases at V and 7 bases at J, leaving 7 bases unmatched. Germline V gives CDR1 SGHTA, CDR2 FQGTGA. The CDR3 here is CASSLTGAGGLEQYF. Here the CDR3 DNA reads TGTGCCAGCAGCTTAACAGGAGCGGGAGGATTAGAGCAGTACTTC.

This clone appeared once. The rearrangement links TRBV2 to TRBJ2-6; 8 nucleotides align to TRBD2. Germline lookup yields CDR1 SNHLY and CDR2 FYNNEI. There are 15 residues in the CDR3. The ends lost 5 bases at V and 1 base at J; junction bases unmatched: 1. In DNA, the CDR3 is TGTGCCAGCAGTCAGCGGGAGTCTGGGGCCAACGTCCTGACTTTC. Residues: CASSQRESGANVLTF.

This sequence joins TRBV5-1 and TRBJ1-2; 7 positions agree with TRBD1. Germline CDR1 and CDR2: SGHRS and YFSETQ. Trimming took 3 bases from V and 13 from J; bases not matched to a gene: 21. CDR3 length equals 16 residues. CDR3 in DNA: TGCGCCAGCAGCTCCCAACCTGCCGACAGGGACCCGACCGGCACCTTC. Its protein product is CASSSQPADRDPTGTF.